Reported below is one TCR beta chain. Its antigen is not yet known. No base qualities exist here, and no much larger clone lies one base off it. Receptor amplification or capture employed the immunoSEQ multiplex PCR assay. The deep sequencing platform assayed about 10^5 TCR templates per sample. Genomic DNA extracted from sorted T cells was used for TCRbeta CDR3 sequencing. Per the authors' processing: Clonal analysis of TCRbeta CDR3 data was done in the R programming language. Unstimulated samples were compared with post-reaction CFSE-low samples to define alloreactive CD4+ and CD8+ clones. Regulatory or non-regulatory origin of alloreactive CD4+ clones was assigned by matching sequences to the sorted unstimulated Treg and non-Treg repertoires. TCRdb holds this immuneACCESS table with in-frame rearrangements only. Some clones are missing; in checked studies, unresolved V genes explain under half, and the rest has no known cause. That table is the source of V, J and clone size, and D and trimming were worked out from the DNA. Recorded for this sample are around 65,000 clones; roughly 85% of them occurred a single time. The ten largest account for roughly 0.4% of the sample.

The record originates from a study of siplizumab effects on memory and regulatory T cells (dated by TCRdb to the late 2010s). For the wider study: The study looked at the effect of siplizumab, an anti-CD2 antibody, on alloreactive T-cell subsets in allogeneic mixed lymphocyte reactions made from human PBMCs.

Additional sequencing covered unstimulated subsets from a few donor pairs, namely CD8+ effector memory, CD4+ naive, CD8+ TEMRA, CD4+ memory and CD8+ naive. Sorted unstimulated T cells, along with proliferating T cells recovered from mixed lymphocyte reactions, underwent TCRbeta CDR3 sequencing. Fresh whole blood from around 11 HLA-typed healthy donors was used to isolate PBMCs. Deletion took 5 bases off V and 11 bases off J, with a span of 12 bases between the germline ends. The germline V gene encodes CDR1 LGHNT and CDR2 FRNRAP. Inclusive of the bounding cysteine and phenylalanine, the CDR3 is 11 residues long. Only the CDR3 DNA stays, 33 bases, in frame from base 1. Study-wide findings and limitations: About 80-96% of proliferating CD4+ or CD8+ clones could not be given a naive or memory phenotype. In reactions with siplizumab, an average of about 62% of mappable alloreactive CD4+ clones were Treg-derived, compared with 25% to 30% in control reactions. The suppressive function of proliferating Tregs from siplizumab cultures was not functionally confirmed. Siplizumab significantly lowered the cumulative frequency of alloreactive sequences that could be traced to unstimulated CD4+ memory T cells. Because sequences below about 10^-5 frequency were poorly captured, only a minor fraction of alloreactive clones could be mapped to unstimulated subsets. Unstimulated naive T cells appeared more diverse than memory T cells, and naive cells seemed to contribute substantially to the alloresponse.

Recombination linked TRBV12-5 to TRBJ1-1; TRBD1 might be the D gene, on 5 matching bases. Sample: memory CD4+ T cells sorted from blood. The cell subset or site label for this specimen denotes: unstimulated CD4+ memory T cells. The source is a human donor in good health. The CDR3 in this case is CASGLFDSAFF. The DNA reads TGTGCTAGTGGTCTATTCGACAGTGCTTTCTTT. Outside the CDR3, residues come from the reference TRBV12-5 and TRBJ1-1 proteins, so the full variable domain is: DARVTQTPRHKVTEMGQEVTMRCQPILGHNTVFWYRQTMMQGLELLAYFRNRAPLDDSGMPKDRFSAEMPDATLATLKIQPSEPRDSAVYFCASGLFDSAFFGQGTRLTVV.